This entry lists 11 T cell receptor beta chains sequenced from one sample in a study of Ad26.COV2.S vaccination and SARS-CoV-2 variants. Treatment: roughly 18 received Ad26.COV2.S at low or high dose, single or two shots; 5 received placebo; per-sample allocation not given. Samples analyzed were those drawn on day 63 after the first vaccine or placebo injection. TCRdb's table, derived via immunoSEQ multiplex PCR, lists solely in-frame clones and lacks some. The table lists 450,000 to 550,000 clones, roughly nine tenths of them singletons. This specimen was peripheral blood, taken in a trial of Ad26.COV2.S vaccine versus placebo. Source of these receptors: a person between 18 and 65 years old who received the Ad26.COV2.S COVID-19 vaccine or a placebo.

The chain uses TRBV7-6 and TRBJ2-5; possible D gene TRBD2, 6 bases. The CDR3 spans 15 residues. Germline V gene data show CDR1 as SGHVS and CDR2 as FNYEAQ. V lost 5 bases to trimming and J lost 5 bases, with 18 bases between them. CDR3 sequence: CASSMSAQAGETQYF. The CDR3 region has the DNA TGTGCCAGCAGCATGTCGGCCCAAGCGGGCGAGACCCAGTACTTC.

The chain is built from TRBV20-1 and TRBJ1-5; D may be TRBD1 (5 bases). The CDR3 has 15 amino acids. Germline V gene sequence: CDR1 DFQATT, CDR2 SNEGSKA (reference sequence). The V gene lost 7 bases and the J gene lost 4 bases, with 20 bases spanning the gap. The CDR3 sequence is CSVSWLEGANQPQHF. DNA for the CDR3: TGCAGTGTTAGTTGGTTGGAAGGGGCAAATCAGCCCCAGCATTTT.

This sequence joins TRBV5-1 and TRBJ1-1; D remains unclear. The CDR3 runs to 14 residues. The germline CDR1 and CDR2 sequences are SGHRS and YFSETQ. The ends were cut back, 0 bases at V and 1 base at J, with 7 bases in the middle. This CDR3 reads CASSLEQRNTEAFF. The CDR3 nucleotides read TGCGCCAGCAGCTTGGAACAGAGGAACACTGAAGCTTTCTTT.

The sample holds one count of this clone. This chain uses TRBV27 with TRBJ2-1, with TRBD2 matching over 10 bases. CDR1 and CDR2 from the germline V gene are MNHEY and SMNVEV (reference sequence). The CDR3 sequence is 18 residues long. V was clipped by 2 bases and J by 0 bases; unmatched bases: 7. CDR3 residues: CASSLGVAGGRSYNEQFF. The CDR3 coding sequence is TGTGCCAGCAGTTTAGGGGTAGCGGGGGGCCGCTCCTACAATGAGCAGTTCTTC.

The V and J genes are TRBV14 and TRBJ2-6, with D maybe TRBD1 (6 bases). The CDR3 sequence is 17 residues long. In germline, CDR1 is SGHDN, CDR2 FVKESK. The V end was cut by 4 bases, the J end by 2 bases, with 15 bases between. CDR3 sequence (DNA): TGTGCCAGCAGCCCCCGAGGGGGATTCCCTGGGGCCAACGTCCTGACTTTC. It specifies CASSPRGGFPGANVLTF.

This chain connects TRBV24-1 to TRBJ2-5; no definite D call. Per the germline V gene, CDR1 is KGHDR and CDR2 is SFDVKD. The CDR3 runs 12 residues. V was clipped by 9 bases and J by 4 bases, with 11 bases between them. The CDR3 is CATLGPGETQYF. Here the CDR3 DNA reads TGTGCCACCTTAGGCCCTGGAGAGACCCAGTACTTC.

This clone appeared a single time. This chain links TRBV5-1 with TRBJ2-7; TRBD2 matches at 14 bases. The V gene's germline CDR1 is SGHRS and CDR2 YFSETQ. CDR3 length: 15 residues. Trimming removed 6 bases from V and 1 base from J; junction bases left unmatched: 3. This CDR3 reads CASTGLAGASYEQYF. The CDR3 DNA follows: TGCGCCAGCACGGGACTAGCGGGAGCTTCCTACGAGCAGTACTTC.

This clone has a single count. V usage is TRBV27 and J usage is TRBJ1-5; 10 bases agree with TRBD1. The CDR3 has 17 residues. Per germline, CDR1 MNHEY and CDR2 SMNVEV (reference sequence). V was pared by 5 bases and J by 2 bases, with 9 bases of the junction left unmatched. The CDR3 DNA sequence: TGTGCCAGCAGTCTCCGGACAGGGGGAAGGGGCAATCAGCCCCAGCATTTT. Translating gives CASSLRTGGRGNQPQHF.

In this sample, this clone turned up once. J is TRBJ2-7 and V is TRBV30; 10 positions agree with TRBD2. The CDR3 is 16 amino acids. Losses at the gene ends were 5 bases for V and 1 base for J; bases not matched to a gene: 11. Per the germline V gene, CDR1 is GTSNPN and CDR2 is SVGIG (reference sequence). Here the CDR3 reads CAWGTFGTSVSYEQYF. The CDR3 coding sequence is TGTGCCTGGGGGACTTTCGGGACTAGCGTTTCCTACGAGCAGTACTTC.

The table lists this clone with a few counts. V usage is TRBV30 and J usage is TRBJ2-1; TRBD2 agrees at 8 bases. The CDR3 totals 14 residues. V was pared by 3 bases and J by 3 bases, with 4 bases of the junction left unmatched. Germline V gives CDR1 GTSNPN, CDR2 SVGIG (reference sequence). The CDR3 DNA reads TGTGCCTGGAGGGCAAGCGGGAGCTACAATGAGCAGTTCTTC. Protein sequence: CAWRASGSYNEQFF.

CDR3 DNA sequence: TGTGCCAGCAGCGTGGGGACTAGATTCACAGATACGCAGTATTTT. Protein product: CASSVGTRFTDTQYF. The V gene is TRBV9, the J gene TRBJ2-3, with 8 bases fitting TRBD2. J gave up 2 bases and V 2 bases, and 4 bases lay outside the gene matches. The V gene's germline CDR1 is SGDLS and CDR2 YYNGEE. The CDR3 length is 15 residues.